In its sample, the clone carrying this T cell receptor (beta chain) was seen a few times. Sequencing used immunoSEQ multiplex PCR; TCRdb keeps in-frame clones, though not all of them. This sample has roughly 410,000 clones; roughly 86% occur once, and the top ten carry over 2%. Enrolled during active infection, Seattle patients were then followed longitudinally. The data derive from a study of blood T cell repertoires in COVID-19. This CDR3 is built from 13 residues. V was pared by 4 bases and J by 2 bases, with 8 bases between. Looked up from germline, CDR1 is LGHDT and CDR2 is YNNKEL (reference sequence).

The V and J genes are TRBV3-1 (or the pseudogene TRBV3-2) and TRBJ1-2; maybe TRBD1 (5 bases). The TCR originated in a woman aged 60 to 75 with COVID-19, enrolled during active disease. The sample comprised peripheral blood. The CDR3 DNA reads as TGTGCCAGCAGCCTTCAGGGAAACTATGGCTACACCTTC. This translates into CASSLQGNYGYTF.